This TCR beta chain was identified during a study of blood T cell repertoires in COVID-19 (TCRdb year 2020). In terms of the full investigation: Samples covering the acute and convalescent phases of COVID-19 were provided by collaborators in the United States, Italy and Spain. The material from the prospective study consisted of cDNA or gDNA derived from T cells, B-cell-depleted T cells, or PBMCs. The dataset comprised deeply sampled blood TCRbeta repertoires from subjects exposed to, actively infected with, or recovered from COVID-19. Samples came from the ongoing ImmuneRACE study (first 160 participants) plus 1,254 subjects from 6 global collaborators. Where available, HLA class I and class II types were taken from metadata supplied by the sample provider and were not determined by assay-based typing. Sample metadata almost always included a de-identified subject ID, COVID-19 status, age in years and sex. The repertoires were released in a freely available public database intended as a resource for research on the immune response to SARS-CoV-2.

Summary of the overall study and its limitations: Clinical and demographic metadata were provided uncurated, with the amount varying by source and participant.

TCRbeta CDR3 regions were amplified from genomic DNA by means of the immunoSEQ Assay, a bias-controlled multiplex PCR. The study's own analysis went as follows. Nucleated cell counts per sample were estimated from amplification of reference gene primers within the assay. To quantify the absolute abundance of each unique TCRbeta CDR3 rearrangement, sequence reads were collapsed and filtered. Productive Simpson clonality was computed per sample as the square root of Simpson's diversity index over productive rearrangements. Not all clones reach the TCRdb copy of this immuneACCESS table, which keeps in-frame sequences only. Checked studies attribute under half of the gap to unresolved V genes and leave the rest unexplained. The V and J calls and clone size are taken from that table; D and trimming were inferred from the DNA. The sample records 180,000 or so clones, 75% to 90% of which are singletons. Of the sample, around 7.8% is held by the ten largest clones.

A word on this clone: The clone's antigen remains unknown. No base-level quality is on record; no much larger clone is a single base apart.

Collaborating institutions collected whole blood in K2EDTA tubes following their own protocols. For TCRbeta analysis, collaborators shipped samples in one of three forms: frozen whole blood, isolated PBMCs, or DNA extracted from either of those sample types. The material sequenced was peripheral blood. This sequence was found in a woman aged 55-70 years with acute or convalescent COVID-19.

The DNA reads TGTGCCAGTAGTATCAGGCAGGGGAGGGCTGAAAAACTGTTTTTT. It codes for CASSIRQGRAEKLFF. The chain uses TRBV19 and TRBJ1-4, with TRBD1 tentatively as D gene (6 bases match). Trimming removed 3 bases from V and 7 bases from J, leaving 15 bases between the germline ends. The CDR3 spans 15 residues, from the cysteine through the phenylalanine. Left in the record is the CDR3 DNA by itself, 45 bases read in frame from the first base. CDR1 LNHDA and CDR2 SQIVND were looked up in the germline V gene (reference sequence).